The rows below give T cell receptor beta chains drawn from one sample of a study of T cells after yellow fever vaccination. TCRdb processed the 5' RACE reads anew with MiXCR; each CDR3 protein has one entry. The data hold approximately 600,000 distinct CDR3 sequences, with more than 9% observed a single time. The sequencing used PBMCs, collected on the day of the yellow fever booster vaccination. These TCRs come from a man aged 30 to 45 who received the YFV17D yellow fever vaccine. CDR3s include the opening cysteine and the closing phenylalanine or tryptophan. The order of the fields is D gene, V gene, J gene, clone size, CDR3 protein, CDR3 DNA. D genes are given only for firm matches. Size is stated for part of the rows, as once, few or many counts, or as a class when the clone is expanded.

.,TRBV4-2,TRBJ2-6,few,CASSLLTGTGGANVLTF,TGTGCCAGCAGCCTTCTGACCGGGACTGGTGGGGCCAACGTCCTGACTTTC
TRBD2,TRBV5-1,TRBJ2-5,.,CASSLPKTLAENQETQYF,TGCGCCAGCAGCTTGCCTAAAACGCTAGCGGAGAACCAAGAGACCCAGTACTTC
.,TRBV6-2/TRBV6-3,TRBJ2-2,.,CACGRGMYTGELFF,TGTGCCTGTGGGCGAGGGATGTACACCGGGGAGCTGTTTTTT
.,TRBV20-1,TRBJ2-3,few,CSASLAAITDTQYF,TGCAGTGCTAGTCTGGCGGCCATCACAGATACGCAGTATTTT
TRBD1,TRBV29-1,TRBJ1-1,.,CSVDRAPNTEAFF,TGCAGCGTAGACAGGGCTCCGAACACTGAAGCTTTCTTT
.,TRBV29-1,TRBJ1-2,few,CSVEQGNYGYTF,TGCAGCGTTGAACAGGGGAACTATGGCTACACCTTC
.,TRBV30,TRBJ1-1,.,CAWSVGLWNTEAFF,TGTGCCTGGAGTGTTGGTCTTTGGAACACTGAAGCTTTCTTT
.,TRBV3-1,TRBJ2-3,.,CASSRNGETTDTQYF,TGTGCCAGCAGCCGCAACGGTGAGACCACAGATACGCAGTATTTT
TRBD2,TRBV2,TRBJ2-7,.,CASRSELAGGTYEQYF,TGTGCCAGCAGATCCGAACTAGCGGGAGGAACCTACGAGCAGTACTTC
.,TRBV6-5,TRBJ1-1,few,CASSSNAGGEAFF,TGTGCCAGCAGTTCTAACGCCGGGGGAGAAGCTTTCTTT
.,TRBV6-1,TRBJ2-3,few,CASSVTRGADTQYF,TGTGCCAGCAGTGTTACCAGAGGGGCAGATACGCAGTATTTT
TRBD2,TRBV12-3/TRBV12-4,TRBJ2-7,many,CASSLVGGRVSYEQYF,TGTGCCAGCAGTTTAGTGGGCGGGAGAGTCTCCTACGAGCAGTACTTC
.,TRBV7-8,TRBJ2-1,.,CASSLWGRATMTRSYNELFF,TGTGCCAGCAGCTTATGGGGCCGGGCGACCATGACCCGTTCCTACAATGAGCTGTTCTTC
.,TRBV14,TRBJ1-2,.,CASSRDINYGYTF,TGTGCCAGCAGCCGCGACATTAACTATGGCTACACCTTC
.,TRBV7-2,TRBJ1-4,.,CASTRGHQGGEKLFF,TGTGCCAGCACGCGGGGGCATCAAGGCGGTGAAAAACTGTTTTTT
.,TRBV18,TRBJ2-7,once,CASSPSIAVEQYF,TGTGCCAGCTCACCGAGCATAGCTGTCGAGCAGTACTTC